This T cell receptor (beta chain) was captured in a study of blood T cell repertoires in COVID-19. Overall study: Samples taken during acute and convalescent COVID-19 were collected in the United States, Italy and Spain. Sample material is recorded as cDNA or gDNA derived from T cells, B-cell-depleted T cells, or PBMCs.

Germline V gene lookup returns CDR1 GTSNPN and CDR2 SVGIG (reference sequence). Trimming cost V 4 bases and J 2 bases, with 9 bases left between them. The CDR3 covers 13 residues. In the original processing: From reference gene primer amplification, estimates of nucleated cell counts were derived. Repertoires were generated with immunoSEQ multiplex PCR, while TCRdb's copy carries only in-frame clones and drops some. V and J calls and clone size are those listed in that table; D and trimming were worked out from the DNA. The sample records about 140,000 clones, almost 90% being singletons. The sequencing input was peripheral blood. V and J are TRBV30 and TRBJ1-5, with D perhaps TRBD1 (5 bases). This receptor was obtained from a woman between 55 and 75 years old with acute or convalescent COVID-19. The CDR3 loop is CAWTGSGNQPQHF. CDR3 nucleotide sequence: TGTGCCTGGACAGGGTCGGGCAATCAGCCCCAGCATTTT.